This T cell receptor beta chain was obtained from a study of blood T cell repertoires in COVID-19. Study details: The United States, Italy and Spain provided the acute and convalescent COVID-19 samples. Nucleic acid was either cDNA or gDNA, and it came from T cells, B-cell-depleted T cells, or PBMCs.

Per the study methods: From reference gene primer amplification, estimates of nucleated cell counts were derived. Generated by immunoSEQ multiplex PCR, the TCRdb table keeps only in-frame clones and is missing some. V, J and clone size were drawn from that table, and D and trimming were deduced from the DNA. The table has tens of thousands of clones, 75% to 90% seen once. The CDR3 sequence is 15 residues long. The V segment lost 3 bases and the J segment 7 bases; nucleotides outside the gene matches: 9. Germline V gene data show CDR1 as LGHNA and CDR2 as YSLEER. The V gene is TRBV4-3, the J gene TRBJ2-1; 7 bases agree with TRBD1. Material: peripheral blood. This receptor was obtained from an elderly woman with active COVID-19. DNA for the CDR3: TGCGCCAGCAGCCACGGCCGAGGCAGGGGGAATGAGCAGTTCTTC. It yields the protein CASSHGRGRGNEQFF.